These 16 T cell receptor beta chains originate from one sample sequenced in a study of blood T cell repertoires in COVID-19. Clones were sequenced by immunoSEQ multiplex PCR, and TCRdb holds only the in-frame ones, with some missing. The sample includes more than 350,000 clones, around 87% of them seen just once. Material: peripheral blood. These receptors were obtained from a woman under 40 with COVID-19, enrolled during active disease.

The genes are TRBV4-1 and TRBJ2-1; 7 nucleotides align to TRBD2. With 0 bases clipped from V and 5 bases from J, the junction kept 7 bases outside the gene matches. Germline CDR1 is MGHRA and CDR2 is YSYEKL. CDR3 length: 16 residues. The CDR3 protein is CASSQDPPSGNNEQFF. DNA for the CDR3: TGCGCCAGCAGCCAAGATCCGCCTAGCGGAAACAATGAGCAGTTCTTC.

This chain connects TRBV4-3 to TRBJ2-3; 7 bases fit TRBD1. With V trimmed by 2 bases and J by 6 bases, 8 bases remained unmatched. The V gene's germline CDR1 is LGHNA and CDR2 YSLEER. This CDR3 spans 15 amino acids. This CDR3 reads CASSQSYRGVDTQYF. CDR3 nucleotide sequence: TGCGCCAGCAGCCAATCATACAGGGGAGTTGATACGCAGTATTTT.

The chain uses TRBV9 and TRBJ2-1; D may be TRBD2 (6 bases). Trimming pared 1 base from V and 10 bases from J, leaving 18 bases between. CDR1 is SGDLS, CDR2 YYNGEE, per germline. The CDR3 runs 15 residues. The CDR3 here is CASSVLSGEGREQFF. In nucleotides, the CDR3 is TGTGCCAGCAGCGTATTGTCGGGAGAGGGGCGGGAGCAGTTCTTC.

The gene calls are TRBV7-8 and TRBJ1-1; no clear D. Germline assignment: CDR1 SGHVS and CDR2 FQNEAQ. Deletions cut 4 bases from V and 6 bases from J, with 9 bases between. The CDR3 sequence is 12 residues long. CDR3 sequence: CASSSRVAEAFF. CDR3 sequence (DNA): TGTGCCAGCAGCTCCCGAGTTGCTGAAGCTTTCTTT. Combining the CDR3 with reference TRBV7-8 and TRBJ1-1 gives the whole variable domain GAGVSQSPRYKVAKRGQDVALRCDPISGHVSLFWYQQALGQGPEFLTYFQNEAQLDKSGLPSDRFFAERPEGSVSTLKIQRTQQEDSAVYLCASSSRVAEAFFGQGTRLTVV.

The chain is built from TRBV10-1 and TRBJ2-3; a possible D gene is TRBD2 (6 bases). The CDR3 extends over 12 amino acids. V was clipped by 8 bases and J by 1 base, with 7 bases between them. CDR1 is WNHNN, CDR2 SYGVQD, per germline (reference sequence). The CDR3 is CASGEGTDTQYF. In nucleotides, the CDR3 is TGCGCCAGCGGGGAGGGCACAGATACGCAGTATTTT.

The rearrangement joins TRBV19 to TRBJ1-5, with a weak D call TRBD1 (6 bases). This CDR3 comprises 15 residues. The V gene's germline CDR1 is LNHDA and CDR2 SQIVND (reference sequence). The germline V and J ends were trimmed by 7 bases and 4 bases, with 17 bases remaining between them. CDR3 sequence: CASTPTDRANQPQHF. The CDR3 region has the DNA TGTGCCAGTACCCCCACGGACAGAGCGAATCAGCCCCAGCATTTT.

This sequence joins TRBV7-3 and TRBJ2-1; D perhaps matches TRBD2 (6 bases). CDR3 length equals 14 residues. Germline assignment: CDR1 SGHTA and CDR2 FQGTGA. V was shortened by 6 bases and J by 9 bases, with 18 bases between the two germline ends. The CDR3 nucleotides read TGTGCCAGCAGTTACGGGGGTTTTGGGTCTGAGCAGTTCTTC. Translation gives CASSYGGFGSEQFF.

The chain couples TRBV11-2 to TRBJ1-4, with D possibly being TRBD1 (5 bases). The CDR3 runs to 14 residues. Trimming cost V 5 bases and J 8 bases, with 15 bases left between them. Germline assignment: CDR1 SGHAT and CDR2 FQNNGV. The CDR3 loop reads CASSPRDGEEKLFF. The CDR3 nucleotides are TGTGCCAGCAGCCCGCGGGACGGTGAGGAAAAACTGTTTTTT.

This chain links TRBV4-2 with TRBJ1-2; D unresolved. The CDR3 has 15 amino acids. The V gene's germline CDR1 is LGHNA and CDR2 YNFKEQ. With 0 bases removed from V and 4 bases from J, the gap between germline ends came to 12 bases. CDR3 amino acids: CASSQDPNGFYGYTF. The CDR3 DNA is TGTGCCAGCAGCCAAGATCCCAACGGTTTCTATGGCTACACCTTC.

The chain links TRBV7-2 to TRBJ2-7; tentative D call: TRBD2 (7 bases). Trimming removed 10 bases at V and 4 bases at J, with 17 bases between. The CDR3 totals 13 residues. Germline lookup yields CDR1 SGHTA and CDR2 FQGNSA. The CDR3, as DNA: TGTGCCACCCAGGAGGGGGGGCGGTACGAGCAGTACTTC. This codes for CATQEGGRYEQYF.

The rearrangement links TRBV4-1 to TRBJ2-7, with TRBD1 identical over 9 bases. The CDR3 is 16 amino acids. Trimming took 1 base from V and 1 from J; bases not matched to a gene: 5. Per the germline V gene, CDR1 is MGHRA and CDR2 is YSYEKL. The CDR3 protein is CASSQVTGTGSYEQYF. In DNA form, the CDR3 reads TGCGCCAGCAGCCAAGTTACCGGGACAGGGTCCTACGAGCAGTACTTC.

The chain uses TRBV7-2 and TRBJ2-7; TRBD1 is a possible D gene (6 bases). Per the germline V gene, CDR1 is SGHTA and CDR2 is FQGNSA. The CDR3 spans 15 residues. V lost 5 bases and J 0 bases, leaving 14 bases between the germline ends. CDR3 nucleotides: TGTGCCAGCAGCCTGGACAGACCCAGCTCCTACGAGCAGTACTTC. Residues: CASSLDRPSSYEQYF. Looking up the rest from reference TRBV7-2 and TRBJ2-7 gives the full variable domain: GAGVSQSPSNKVTEKGKDVELRCDPISGHTALYWYRQSLGQGLEFLIYFQGNSAPDKSGLPSDRFSAERTGGSVSTLTIQRTQQEDSAVYLCASSLDRPSSYEQYFGPGTRLTVT.

The CDR3 nucleotides read TGTGCTAGTGGTTTGGAGACAGGGGTCAGCACAGATACGCAGTATTTT. Translated, it gives CASGLETGVSTDTQYF. The gene calls are TRBV12-5 and TRBJ2-3; TRBD1 agrees at 8 bases. Germline V lookup: CDR1 LGHNT, CDR2 FRNRAP. The CDR3 loop spans 16 amino acids. The ends lost 1 base at V and 0 bases at J; junction bases unmatched: 3.

This sequence joins TRBV19 and TRBJ1-3; 7 bases fit TRBD1. There are 15 residues in the CDR3. The J segment lost 0 bases and the V segment lost 5 bases, leaving 4 bases of the junction unmatched. CDR1 and CDR2 (germline): LNHDA, SQIVND (reference sequence). The CDR3 sequence: CASSLGTASGNTIYF. Here the CDR3 DNA reads TGTGCCAGTAGTTTAGGGACAGCCTCTGGAAACACCATATATTTT.

The chain combines TRBV6-6 with TRBJ1-1; weak D call: TRBD1 (6 bases). V lost 2 bases to trimming and J lost 0 bases, with 7 bases between them. This CDR3 region has 14 residues. Germline V gene sequence: CDR1 MNHNY, CDR2 SVGAGI (reference sequence). As DNA, the CDR3 is TGTGCCAGCAGTTACGGGACACTGAACACTGAAGCTTTCTTT. Amino acids: CASSYGTLNTEAFF.

The chain uses TRBV10-2 and TRBJ2-7, with a possible D match to TRBD1 (7 bases). Trimming stripped 9 bases from V and 7 bases from J, with 13 bases between. The CDR3 runs to 11 residues. Germline lookup yields CDR1 WSHSY and CDR2 SAAADI. For the CDR3, the DNA is TGCGCCAGTACAGGGGCGGGGGAGCAGTACTTC. Its protein product is CASTGAGEQYF.